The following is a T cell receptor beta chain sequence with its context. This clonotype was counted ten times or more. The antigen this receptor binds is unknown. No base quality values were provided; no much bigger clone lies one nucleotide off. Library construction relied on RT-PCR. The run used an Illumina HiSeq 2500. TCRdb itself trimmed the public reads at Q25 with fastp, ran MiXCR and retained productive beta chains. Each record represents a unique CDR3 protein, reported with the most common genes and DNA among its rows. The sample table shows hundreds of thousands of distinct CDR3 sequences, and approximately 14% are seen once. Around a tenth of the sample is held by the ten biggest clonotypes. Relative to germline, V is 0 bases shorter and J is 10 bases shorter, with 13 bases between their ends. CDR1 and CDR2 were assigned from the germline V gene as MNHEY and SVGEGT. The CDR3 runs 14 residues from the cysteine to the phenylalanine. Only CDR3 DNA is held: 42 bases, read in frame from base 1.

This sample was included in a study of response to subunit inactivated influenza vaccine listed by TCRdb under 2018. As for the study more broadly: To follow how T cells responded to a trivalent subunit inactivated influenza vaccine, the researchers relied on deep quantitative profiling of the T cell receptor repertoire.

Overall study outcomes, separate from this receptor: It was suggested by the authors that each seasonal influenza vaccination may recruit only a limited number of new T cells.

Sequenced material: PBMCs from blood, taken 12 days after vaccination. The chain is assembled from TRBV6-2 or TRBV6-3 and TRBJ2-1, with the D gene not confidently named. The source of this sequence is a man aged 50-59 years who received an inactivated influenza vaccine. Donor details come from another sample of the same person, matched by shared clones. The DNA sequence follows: TGTGCCAGCAGTTACTCGATCGGCAGACCCGAGCAGTTCTTC. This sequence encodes CASSYSIGRPEQFF.